This is a list of T cell receptor beta chains from one sample in a study of blood T cell repertoires in COVID-19. TCRdb's table, derived via immunoSEQ multiplex PCR, lists solely in-frame clones and lacks some. Of a few hundred thousand clones listed, roughly 90% are singletons. Sequencing was performed on PBMCs or T cells enriched from blood (not recorded which). The source is a man between 18 and 35 years old with acute COVID-19. The CDR3 runs from the conserved cysteine through the conserved F or W. Fields, in order: D gene, J gene, clone size, V gene, CDR3 DNA, CDR3 protein. D genes are given only for firm matches. A row's size may be missing; if present it is once, few, many or a size class.

TRBD1,TRBJ2-4,-,TRBV3-1/TRBV3-2,TGTGCCAGCAGCCAGTCCATTACAGGGGCGAGATACTTC,CASSQSITGARYF
-,TRBJ1-5,once,TRBV25-1,TGTGCCAGCAGTAGCCCGGGGAGGGCCAGTTATCAGCCCCAGCATTTT,CASSSPGRASYQPQHF
-,TRBJ2-1,-,TRBV3-1/TRBV3-2,TGTGCCACTCCAGGGGTGTACCCTGGGGACAATGAGCAGTTCTTC,CATPGVYPGDNEQFF
-,TRBJ2-7,few,TRBV6-5,TGTGCCAGCTCCCCCGGGTCTCCCGGCGGCAACGAGCAGTACTTC,CASSPGSPGGNEQYF
-,TRBJ1-1,-,TRBV12-3/TRBV12-4,TGTGCCAGCAGTTTACTGTCCACTGAAGCTTTCTTT,CASSLLSTEAFF
-,TRBJ1-1,-,TRBV28,TGTGCCAGCCGGGGGAACACTGAAGCTTTCTTT,CASRGNTEAFF
-,TRBJ1-2,-,TRBV7-2,TGTGCCAGCAGCCCAGGGGAAGGCTATGGCTACACCTTC,CASSPGEGYGYTF
-,TRBJ1-6,-,TRBV11-1,TGTGCCAGCAGCCCGACCAGGAATTCACCCCTCCACTTT,CASSPTRNSPLHF
TRBD2,TRBJ2-3,-,TRBV7-3,TGTGCCAGCAGCTTAAACGGGAGGGCCACAGATACGCAGTATTTT,CASSLNGRATDTQYF
TRBD2,TRBJ2-2,-,TRBV5-1,TGCGCCAGCAGCTTGGGCCTAGCGGGAGAGGGGACCGGGGAGCTGTTTTTT,CASSLGLAGEGTGELFF
-,TRBJ2-5,-,TRBV9,TGTGCCAGCAGCGTAGCGGGGAGCCAAGAGACCCAGTACTTC,CASSVAGSQETQYF
-,TRBJ2-1,-,TRBV5-4,TGTGCCAGCAGCTTGGCAGGGGTATCCTACAATGAGCAGTTCTTC,CASSLAGVSYNEQFF
TRBD2,TRBJ2-1,-,TRBV4-1,TGCGCCAGCAGCCCCCGGGCGGGGGGGAATGAGCAGTTCTTC,CASSPRAGGNEQFF
TRBD1,TRBJ1-2,-,TRBV7-9,TGTGCCAGCAGCCCCAGGGGGTCGGGCGATGGCTACACCTTC,CASSPRGSGDGYTF
TRBD1,TRBJ2-7,-,TRBV30,TGTGCCTGGAGGGGACAGGGGGTTTCCTACGAGCAGTACTTC,CAWRGQGVSYEQYF
-,TRBJ2-2,-,TRBV7-6,TGTGCCAGCAGCTCCGACCAGAGCCGGGACACCGGGGAGCTGTTTTTT,CASSSDQSRDTGELFF
-,TRBJ1-1,-,TRBV7-8,TGTGCCAGCCTGGGCTCCGGAGGGACTGAAGCTTTCTTT,CASLGSGGTEAFF
-,TRBJ1-2,few,TRBV28,TGTGCCAGCAGTTCAGGGTCTCCAGGGGCCCGCCACACCTTC,CASSSGSPGARHTF
-,TRBJ2-4,-,TRBV2,TGTGCCAGCAGCCAACCGTTAAGAGAAAACATTCAGTACTTC,CASSQPLRENIQYF
TRBD1,TRBJ1-2,-,TRBV4-2,TGTGCCAGCAGCCAAGACCCGGGGACAGCGGCTAACTATGGCTACACCTTC,CASSQDPGTAANYGYTF
TRBD1,TRBJ1-4,-,TRBV6-5,TGTGCCAGCAGCCGGGACAGGGGTGAAAAACTGTTTTTT,CASSRDRGEKLFF
-,TRBJ1-5,-,TRBV7-8,TGTGCCAGCAGCTTAAGGCAGGGCTACAATCAGCCCCAGCATTTT,CASSLRQGYNQPQHF
-,TRBJ2-3,-,TRBV6-5,TGTGCCAGCAGCCACGGAGGGGATGCCACAGATACGCAGTATTTT,CASSHGGDATDTQYF
-,TRBJ2-5,few,TRBV6-6,TGTGCCAGCAGTTACTCGGGGGCCGTTCAAGAGACCCAGTACTTC,CASSYSGAVQETQYF
-,TRBJ2-1,-,TRBV12-5,TGTGCTAGTGGTCCCCCAGGGGAAATTGGCAATGAGCAGTTCTTC,CASGPPGEIGNEQFF
-,TRBJ2-4,-,TRBV4-1,TGCGCCAGCAGCGCCAGGGTTCTGGCCAAAAACATTCAGTACTTC,CASSARVLAKNIQYF
-,TRBJ2-1,-,TRBV5-5,TGTGCCAGCAGCTCCACAGGGTACCACTCCTCCTACAATGAGCAGTTCTTC,CASSSTGYHSSYNEQFF
TRBD1,TRBJ2-7,-,TRBV11-2,TGTGCCAGCAGCTTAGGCGGACAGGGGGTCTACGAGCAGTACTTC,CASSLGGQGVYEQYF
TRBD1,TRBJ1-2,-,TRBV25-1,TGTGCCAGCAGCGACCGGGACAGGGGTGACTATGGCTACACCTTC,CASSDRDRGDYGYTF
TRBD2,TRBJ2-1,-,TRBV19,TGTGCCAGTAGTCCCGGGACTAGCGGATTCAATGAGCAGTTCTTC,CASSPGTSGFNEQFF
-,TRBJ2-3,-,TRBV7-8,TGTGCCAGCAGCCTTAGGAGGGTAGCCCCAGATACGCAGTATTTT,CASSLRRVAPDTQYF
-,TRBJ2-7,many,TRBV6-1,TGTGCCAGCAGTGAAACCCCTGCGGGGAACTACGAGCAGTACTTC,CASSETPAGNYEQYF
-,TRBJ2-3,-,TRBV12-5,TGTGCTAGTGGTCCGGGGGTCACAGATACGCAGTATTTT,CASGPGVTDTQYF
-,TRBJ2-3,-,TRBV5-1,TGCGCCAGCAGCTTGGAAACGGGAGCTAGCACAGATACGCAGTATTTT,CASSLETGASTDTQYF
-,TRBJ2-7,few,TRBV7-2,TGTGCCAGCAGCTTCAATACAGGGTCCCACGAGCAGTACTTC,CASSFNTGSHEQYF
TRBD2,TRBJ2-2,-,TRBV3-1/TRBV3-2,TGTGCCAGCAGCCCGCAGGGAGCGGGAGTCACCGGGGAGCTGTTTTTT,CASSPQGAGVTGELFF
-,TRBJ1-1,-,TRBV5-6,TGTGCCAGCAGCGCGGGGAGGAACACTGAAGCTTTCTTT,CASSAGRNTEAFF
-,TRBJ1-2,-,TRBV28,TGTGCCACCCCCAAGGTCGGGGGAGCTAACTATGGCTACACCTTC,CATPKVGGANYGYTF
-,TRBJ1-2,-,TRBV4-2,TGTGCCAGCAGCCAAGAGAGGGCAGTTGATGGCTACACCTTC,CASSQERAVDGYTF
TRBD1,TRBJ2-7,-,TRBV5-5,TGTGCCAGCAGCTTGCTTGGACAGGGTGTTTACGAGCAGTACTTC,CASSLLGQGVYEQYF
TRBD2,TRBJ2-3,-,TRBV28,TGTGCCAGCAGTCTAGCGGGAGGTCAAGATACGCAGTATTTT,CASSLAGGQDTQYF
TRBD2,TRBJ2-7,-,TRBV9,TGTGCCAGCAGCGCGTCCCCCGGGACTAGTTCCTACGAGCAGTACTTC,CASSASPGTSSYEQYF
-,TRBJ2-5,once,TRBV20-1,TGCAGTGCTAGTGGGTCTAGCACCCGGAAGACCCAGTACTTC,CSASGSSTRKTQYF
TRBD1,TRBJ2-5,-,TRBV6-5,TGTGCCAGCACCCCTTGGGGACAGGGTCAGACCCAGTACTTC,CASTPWGQGQTQYF
TRBD2,TRBJ2-3,-,TRBV7-9,TGTGCCAGCAGCTTAGGAGGCGGGAGTAGCACAGATACGCAGTATTTT,CASSLGGGSSTDTQYF